Below are 3 T cell receptor beta chains sequenced from a single sample in a study of shared clonotypes between healthy human individuals. Sequencing was performed with immunoSEQ multiplex PCR; in TCRdb, only in-frame clones are kept and a portion is missing. The sample lists some 2.4 million clones; 93% were seen once. Sample: naive CD4+ T cells from PBMCs. Sample subset: CD45RA+ positively selected. The source is a man aged 18 to 30 in good health. Some clones in this sample may be carry-over from other donors' samples.

V gene TRBV29-1 combines with J gene TRBJ2-1; 8 bases map to TRBD1. V shed 6 bases, J shed 5 bases, and the junction held 6 bases outside the gene matches. The CDR3 is 13 amino acids. Germline CDR1 is SQVTM and CDR2 is ANQGSEA. The CDR3 sequence is CSVGQGANNEQFF. The CDR3 bases are TGCAGCGTGGGCCAGGGGGCAAACAATGAGCAGTTCTTC.

This chain uses TRBV27 with TRBJ1-5; 10 bases align to TRBD1. Germline values: CDR1 MNHEY, CDR2 SMNVEV (reference sequence). This CDR3 comprises 15 residues. V lost 6 bases to trimming and J lost 2 bases; unmatched junction nucleotides: 4. The CDR3 here is CASRPGTGGNQPQHF. The CDR3 DNA sequence: TGTGCCAGCAGACCCGGGACAGGGGGCAATCAGCCCCAGCATTTT.

The chain links TRBV5-4 to TRBJ2-7; no clear D. V was trimmed by 1 base and J by 3 bases, leaving 14 bases between them. The CDR3 is made up of 15 amino acids. Germline CDR1 is SGHNT and CDR2 is YYREEE (reference sequence). CDR3 DNA sequence: TGTGCCAGCAGCTTGTTCCAGGCAGCCCACTACGAGCAGTACTTC. Translated: CASSLFQAAHYEQYF. Drawing the rest from reference TRBV5-4 and TRBJ2-7, the complete variable domain is ETGVTQSPTHLIKTRGQQVTLRCSSQSGHNTVSWYQQALGQGPQFIFQYYREEENGRGNFPPRFSGLQFPNYSSELNVNALELDDSALYLCASSLFQAAHYEQYFGPGTRLTVT.